This TCR beta chain comes out of a study of T cell repertoires in cytomegalovirus infection. The CDR3 extends over 15 amino acids. Trimming left V 5 bases short and J 6 bases short, with 17 bases between. Germline-derived CDR1 and CDR2 are SGHTA and FQGNSA. Whole-study findings and limits: CMV-specific TCR beta clonotypes restricted by HLA-C were the ones dominating the ex vivo response. There were carriers of CMV plus the relevant HLA, and cumulative public TCR beta family frequency identified them.

TCRdb redid the calling of the reads with MiXCR, one entry per CDR3 protein. The sample gives tens of thousands of distinct CDR3 sequences, around 3.8% of which show up once; 22% is in the top ten. This clonotype has at least ten counts. Its specificity is not known. The TCR originated in a human donor in good health (CMV status not recorded). Some clones in this sample may be carry-over from other donors' samples. What was sequenced was PBMCs. V gene TRBV7-2 combines with J gene TRBJ1-5; maybe TRBD1 (6 bases). CDR3 loop: CASSAEGGGAQPQHF. The CDR3 DNA reads as TGTGCCAGCAGCGCCGAGGGGGGGGGCGCTCAGCCCCAGCATTTT.